A selection of T cell receptor beta chains follows, all from one sample in a study of blood T cell repertoires in COVID-19. The method was immunoSEQ multiplex PCR; TCRdb's version includes in-frame clones alone and lacks a portion of them. This repertoire shows more than 85,000 clones, approximately 79% found once; its top ten account for roughly 17%. Material for sequencing was peripheral blood. These receptor sequences come from a woman aged 80 or over with active or convalescent COVID-19. CDR3s include the opening cysteine and the closing phenylalanine or tryptophan. The D gene is left open where the match is weak. Clone size is stated in some rows and not others, as once, few, many or a class when expanded.

D,size,V,length,J,CDR3,DNA
TRBD1,.,TRBV6-5,15,TRBJ2-4,CASSYTGTGGDIQYF,TGTGCCAGCAGTTACACCGGGACAGGGGGGGACATTCAGTACTTC
TRBD2,.,TRBV27,15,TRBJ2-3,CASRGVAGGPNTQYF,TGTGCCAGCAGGGGGGTAGCGGGAGGGCCGAATACGCAGTATTTT
TRBD1,.,TRBV7-3,14,TRBJ2-2,CASSPQGAKGELFF,TGTGCCAGCAGCCCACAGGGGGCGAAGGGGGAGCTGTTTTTT
.,.,TRBV7-8,15,TRBJ2-7,CASSPQGGTGYEQYF,TGTGCCAGCAGCCCCCAGGGGGGTACGGGTTACGAGCAGTACTTC
TRBD1,once,TRBV7-3,15,TRBJ1-6,CASSLSPLGGSPLHF,TGTGCCAGCAGCTTAAGTCCCTTAGGGGGCTCACCCCTCCACTTT
TRBD1,few,TRBV18,18,TRBJ1-1,CASSPIGDRAVMNTEAFF,TGTGCCAGCTCACCAATCGGGGACAGGGCTGTGATGAACACTGAAGCTTTCTTT
TRBD2,.,TRBV18,13,TRBJ2-5,CASSLASGETQYF,TGTGCCAGCTCACTGGCTAGCGGAGAGACCCAGTACTTC
TRBD1,.,TRBV27,13,TRBJ1-2,CASSPGTGSDYTF,TGTGCCAGCAGCCCCGGGACAGGGTCCGACTACACCTTC
TRBD2,.,TRBV4-1,17,TRBJ2-2,CASSQGFTSDKTGELFF,TGCGCCAGCAGCCAAGGTTTTACTAGCGATAAGACCGGGGAGCTGTTTTTT
TRBD2,.,TRBV5-1,19,TRBJ2-3,CASSLVSLAGGLGTDTQYF,TGCGCCAGCAGCTTGGTATCGCTAGCGGGAGGGCTGGGGACAGATACGCAGTATTTT
.,.,TRBV29-1,13,TRBJ1-1,CSANLQVSTEAFF,TGCAGCGCGAACTTACAGGTGAGCACTGAAGCTTTCTTT
TRBD2,.,TRBV18,15,TRBJ2-1,CASSPVAGGDNEQFF,TGTGCCAGCTCACCTGTGGCGGGAGGGGACAATGAGCAGTTCTTC
TRBD2,.,TRBV3-1/TRBV3-2,18,TRBJ2-2,CASSLRTSGRVYPGELFF,TGTGCCAGCAGCCTACGGACTAGCGGGAGGGTATATCCCGGGGAGCTGTTTTTT
.,.,TRBV5-1,14,TRBJ2-7,CASSGAGATYEQYF,TGCGCCAGCAGTGGAGCAGGGGCCACCTACGAGCAGTACTTC
TRBD2,.,TRBV19,14,TRBJ2-3,CASSRGGGADTQYF,TGTGCCAGTAGTCGGGGGGGTGGAGCAGATACGCAGTATTTT
TRBD2,few,TRBV6-1,17,TRBJ2-1,CASSDTWTSGSVRQQFF,TGTGCCAGCAGTGACACTTGGACTAGCGGGAGTGTGCGCCAGCAGTTCTTC
TRBD1,.,TRBV29-1,12,TRBJ1-1,CSVEDRIVEAFF,TGCAGCGTAGAGGACAGGATTGTTGAAGCTTTCTTT
TRBD1,.,TRBV28,16,TRBJ1-1,CASSFNAGQGRVRAFF,TGTGCCAGCAGTTTCAACGCAGGACAGGGGCGGGTGCGAGCTTTCTTT
TRBD1,few,TRBV28,14,TRBJ1-4,CASSLGQGDEKLFF,TGTGCCAGCAGCCTGGGACAGGGGGATGAAAAACTGTTTTTT
.,.,TRBV4-3,14,TRBJ1-2,CASSQDRRGGGYTF,TGCGCCAGCAGCCAAGATCGGAGGGGGGGTGGCTACACCTTC
TRBD2,.,TRBV19,15,TRBJ2-1,CATATSPSSYNEQFF,TGTGCCACCGCGACTAGCCCGAGCTCCTACAATGAGCAGTTCTTC
.,.,TRBV7-9,16,TRBJ2-3,CASSLGAGSSTDTQYF,TGTGCCAGCAGCTTAGGGGCGGGATCTAGCACAGATACGCAGTATTTT
TRBD1,.,TRBV19,15,TRBJ2-5,CASSGGTGRQDTQYF,TGTGCCAGTAGTGGAGGGACAGGGAGACAAGATACCCAGTACTTC
TRBD1,few,TRBV7-3,13,TRBJ1-2,CASSSSGTGGFTF,TGTGCCAGCAGCTCGAGCGGGACAGGGGGCTTCACCTTC
.,few,TRBV9,14,TRBJ1-2,CASSASDRNYGYTF,TGTGCCAGCAGCGCTTCCGACAGAAACTATGGCTACACCTTC
TRBD1,.,TRBV2,15,TRBJ1-2,CASRRGTGDVGGYTF,TGTGCCAGCAGGAGAGGGACAGGGGACGTCGGCGGCTACACCTTC
TRBD2,.,TRBV19,16,TRBJ2-1,CASSIGLAGGHNEQFF,TGTGCCAGTAGTATTGGACTAGCGGGAGGGCACAATGAGCAGTTCTTC
TRBD1,.,TRBV7-9,15,TRBJ1-2,CASSLEKGAQNGYTF,TGTGCCAGCAGCTTGGAAAAGGGGGCGCAAAATGGCTACACCTTC
TRBD2,.,TRBV3-1/TRBV3-2,14,TRBJ2-3,CASRPRGGGDTQYF,TGTGCCAGCAGACCCCGGGGCGGGGGAGATACGCAGTATTTT
.,few,TRBV2,12,TRBJ2-7,CASSFTGETSYF,TGTGCCAGCAGTTTTACCGGGGAGACTTCGTACTTC
TRBD1,few,TRBV23-1,16,TRBJ2-1,CASSHMRTGIYNEQFF,TGCGCCAGCAGTCATATGCGGACAGGGATTTACAATGAGCAGTTCTTC
.,.,TRBV11-2,14,TRBJ2-7,CASSLQGYSYEQYF,TGTGCCAGCAGCTTGCAGGGCTACTCCTACGAGCAGTACTTC
.,.,TRBV7-2,15,TRBJ1-5,CASSLYYRRGQPQHF,TGTGCCAGCAGCTTATATTACCGGAGGGGTCAGCCCCAGCATTTT
.,.,TRBV5-1,14,TRBJ2-3,CASSLARGADTQYF,TGCGCCAGCAGTTTGGCAAGGGGTGCAGATACGCAGTATTTT
TRBD2,.,TRBV19,15,TRBJ2-1,CASSERGSSYNEQFF,TGTGCCAGTAGTGAGCGGGGAAGCTCCTACAATGAGCAGTTCTTC
.,.,TRBV29-1,14,TRBJ1-4,CSVHSGTTNEKLFF,TGCAGCGTTCATTCCGGGACAACTAATGAAAAACTGTTTTTT
TRBD2,.,TRBV2,14,TRBJ2-1,CASNYAGGDNEQFF,TGTGCCAGCAACTACGCGGGAGGGGACAATGAGCAGTTCTTC
.,.,TRBV20-1,11,TRBJ2-3,CSAPLAGRQYF,TGCAGTGCTCCTTTGGCGGGAAGGCAGTATTTT
.,.,TRBV5-5,15,TRBJ2-2,CASSLGYSGTGELFF,TGTGCCAGCAGCTTGGGGTACTCTGGCACCGGGGAGCTGTTTTTT
.,once,TRBV5-1,12,TRBJ2-5,CASSPRSETQYF,TGCGCCAGCAGCCCGAGATCAGAGACCCAGTACTTC
TRBD1,.,TRBV9,15,TRBJ1-6,CASSVDTGGSTPLHF,TGTGCCAGCAGCGTGGATACAGGGGGCTCGACACCCCTCCACTTT
.,.,TRBV5-1,14,TRBJ2-7,CASSLVGLTDEQYF,TGCGCCAGCAGCTTGGTTGGACTGACGGACGAGCAGTACTTC
.,.,TRBV19,14,TRBJ2-5,CASSIGTTVETQYF,TGTGCCAGTAGTATTGGGACAACGGTGGAGACCCAGTACTTC
TRBD1,.,TRBV27,15,TRBJ1-2,CASSLGQGASYGYTF,TGTGCCAGCAGCCTGGGACAGGGGGCCTCCTATGGCTACACCTTC
.,few,TRBV7-6,14,TRBJ2-3,CASSLEPGLHTQYF,TGTGCCAGCAGCTTAGAACCCGGTTTGCATACGCAGTATTTT
.,.,TRBV28,18,TRBJ2-7,CATITPFHRATISYEQYF,TGTGCCACCATTACCCCTTTCCACAGGGCTACAATCTCCTACGAGCAGTACTTC
.,.,TRBV4-1,17,TRBJ2-7,CASSQDPDSGRIYEQYF,TGCGCCAGCAGCCAAGATCCCGATAGCGGACGGATCTACGAGCAGTACTTC
TRBD1,.,TRBV7-9,17,TRBJ1-5,CASSSDRDGISNQPQHF,TGTGCCAGCAGCTCGGACAGGGACGGAATAAGCAATCAGCCCCAGCATTTT
.,many,TRBV14,19,TRBJ2-2,CASSQEDWAEQGIVGELFF,TGTGCCAGCAGCCAAGAGGATTGGGCGGAACAGGGTATTGTCGGGGAGCTGTTTTTT
.,.,TRBV3-1/TRBV3-2,15,TRBJ2-2,CASSQVNRATGELFF,TGTGCCAGCAGCCAAGTGAACAGGGCCACCGGGGAGCTGTTTTTT
TRBD2,.,TRBV19,15,TRBJ2-3,CASSIGPSGTDTQYF,TGTGCCAGTAGTATTGGGCCTAGCGGGACTGATACGCAGTATTTT
TRBD1,.,TRBV6-6,14,TRBJ2-3,CASSFGTGTDTQYF,TGTGCCAGCAGTTTCGGGACAGGGACAGATACGCAGTATTTT
TRBD2,.,TRBV29-1,13,TRBJ2-1,CSVVTSGIYEQFF,TGCAGCGTTGTGACTAGCGGGATCTATGAGCAGTTCTTC
TRBD2,few,TRBV19,15,TRBJ2-1,CASSIVGGGPDEQFF,TGTGCCAGTAGTATAGTTGGGGGAGGGCCGGATGAGCAGTTCTTC
.,.,TRBV28,15,TRBJ1-2,CASSLIGSSGYGYTF,TGTGCCAGCAGTTTGATCGGGTCGTCGGGCTATGGCTACACCTTC